Reported below is one TCR beta chain. This specimen comes from a study of blood T cell repertoires in COVID-19. Study background: T cells, B-cell-depleted T cells, or PBMCs supplied cDNA or gDNA.

The V gene's germline CDR1 is SSHAT and CDR2 FNYEAQ (reference sequence). This CDR3 is 13 amino acids long. Trimming took off 5 bases at V and 5 bases at J, with 12 bases between the two ends. In the original workflow: Reference gene primer amplification gave estimated nucleated cell counts. The assay was immunoSEQ multiplex PCR, and TCRdb's table has in-frame clones only and misses some. V and J calls plus clone size are reproduced from that table; the DNA served to infer D and trimming. Of some 97,000 clones listed, just over 90% are singletons. This chain connects TRBV7-7 to TRBJ2-5, with no clear D. Material for sequencing was peripheral blood. The receptor's source is a man aged 55-75 years with acute or convalescent COVID-19. The CDR3 loop reads CASSRERAETQYF. DNA for the CDR3: TGTGCCAGCAGCCGCGAGAGAGCGGAGACCCAGTACTTC.